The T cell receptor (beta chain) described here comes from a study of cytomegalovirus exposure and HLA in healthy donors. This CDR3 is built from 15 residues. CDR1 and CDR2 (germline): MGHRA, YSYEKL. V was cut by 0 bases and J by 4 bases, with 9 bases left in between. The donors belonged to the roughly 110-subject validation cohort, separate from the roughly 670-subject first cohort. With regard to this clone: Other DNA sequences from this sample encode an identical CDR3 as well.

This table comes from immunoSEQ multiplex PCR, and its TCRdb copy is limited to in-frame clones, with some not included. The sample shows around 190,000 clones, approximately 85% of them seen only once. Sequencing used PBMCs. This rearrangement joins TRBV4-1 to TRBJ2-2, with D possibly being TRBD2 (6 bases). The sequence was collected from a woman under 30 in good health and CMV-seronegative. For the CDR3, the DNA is TGCGCCAGCAGCCAAGAACGGGGGAGCACCGGGGAGCTGTTTTTT. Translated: CASSQERGSTGELFF.